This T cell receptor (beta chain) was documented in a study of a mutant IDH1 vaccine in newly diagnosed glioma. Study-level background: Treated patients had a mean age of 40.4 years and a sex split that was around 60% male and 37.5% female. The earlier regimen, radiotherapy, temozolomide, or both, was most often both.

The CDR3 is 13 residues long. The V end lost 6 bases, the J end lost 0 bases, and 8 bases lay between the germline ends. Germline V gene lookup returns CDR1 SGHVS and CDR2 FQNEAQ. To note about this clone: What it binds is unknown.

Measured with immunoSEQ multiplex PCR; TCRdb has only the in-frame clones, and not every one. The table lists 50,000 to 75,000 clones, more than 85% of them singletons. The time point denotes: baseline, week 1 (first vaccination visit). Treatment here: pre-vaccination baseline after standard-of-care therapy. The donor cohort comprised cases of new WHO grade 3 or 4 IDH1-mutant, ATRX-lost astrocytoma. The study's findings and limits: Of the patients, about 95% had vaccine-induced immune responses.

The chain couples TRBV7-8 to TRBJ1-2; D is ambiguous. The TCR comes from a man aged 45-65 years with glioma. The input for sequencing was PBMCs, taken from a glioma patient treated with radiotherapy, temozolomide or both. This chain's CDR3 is CASSSTPNYGYTF. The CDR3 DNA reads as TGTGCCAGCAGTTCGACTCCTAACTATGGCTACACCTTC.